This T cell receptor beta chain was documented in a study of OX40 agonist ivuxolimab in advanced cancers. This CDR3 is 16 amino acids long. Trimming stripped 0 bases from V and 0 bases from J, with 9 bases between. Measured with immunoSEQ multiplex PCR; TCRdb has only the in-frame clones, and not every one. The top ten clones hold around 1.8% of a sample with tens of thousands of clones, 80% to 90% of them seen once. This chain uses TRBV23-1 with TRBJ2-4; D remains ambiguous. TRBV23-1 is an ORF; its function is uncertain. The clonotype comes from an adult with an advanced solid tumor such as melanoma, head and neck, liver or kidney cancer. The source was CD4+ or CD8+ T cells sorted from blood, collected in a trial of the OX40 agonist ivuxolimab. CDR3 DNA: TGCGCCAGCAGTCAATCGGGTGGCCTAGCCAAAAACATTCAGTACTTC. It translates to CASSQSGGLAKNIQYF.